These 9 T cell receptor beta chains came from one sample sequenced in a study of CD4+ T cells in melanoma. Assay: immunoSEQ multiplex PCR; the TCRdb copy retains only in-frame clones and omits some. The table records around 100,000 clones, roughly 90% of them present only once. The sequencing sample was made of peripheral blood. These receptors came from a human donor with melanoma.

The chain joins TRBV7-6 to TRBJ2-2; TRBD1 matches at 9 bases. J gave up 7 bases and V 4 bases, and 1 base lay outside the gene matches. This CDR3 is 13 amino acids long. From germline, CDR1 is SGHVS and CDR2 FNYEAQ. The CDR3 region is CASSWTGVGELFF. The CDR3 DNA is TGTGCCAGCAGCTGGACAGGGGTCGGGGAGCTGTTTTTT.

V gene TRBV16 combines with J gene TRBJ2-7; no definite D call. Trimming cost V 4 bases and J 6 bases, with 10 bases left between them. The CDR3 is 12 residues long. Germline assignment: CDR1 KGHSY and CDR2 FQNENV. As DNA, the CDR3 is TGTGCCAGCAGCCCCCCCATAGGCGAGCAGTACTTC. Its translation: CASSPPIGEQYF. Using reference TRBV16 and TRBJ2-7 for the parts outside the CDR3, the full variable domain is GEEVAQTPKHLVRGEGQKAKLYCAPIKGHSYVFWYQQVLKNEFKFLISFQNENVFDETGMPKERFSAKCLPNSPCSLEIQATKLEDSAVYFCASSPPIGEQYFGPGTRLTVT.

The chain links TRBV4-3 to TRBJ2-3, with no clear D. CDR1 LGHNA and CDR2 YSLEER come from the germline V gene. Trimming stripped 1 base from V and 5 bases from J, with 13 bases between. This CDR3 is 15 amino acids long. The CDR3 reads CASSQGHGSGDTQYF. The CDR3 DNA reads TGCGCCAGCAGCCAAGGGCACGGGTCCGGAGATACGCAGTATTTT.

This clone was detected once. The chain combines TRBV2 with TRBJ2-3; 9 positions agree with TRBD2. This CDR3 contains 13 residues. Trimming removed 6 bases from V and 4 bases from J; junction bases left unmatched: 2. Germline V gene data show CDR1 as SNHLY and CDR2 as FYNNEI. CDR3: CASSGGGADTQYF. CDR3 nucleotides: TGTGCCAGCAGCGGCGGGGGGGCAGATACGCAGTATTTT.

The chain has TRBV11-2 and TRBJ1-2; D uncertain. Trimming removed 2 bases from V and 8 bases from J, with 12 bases in between. In germline, CDR1 is SGHAT, CDR2 FQNNGV. This CDR3 spans 13 amino acids. CDR3 nucleotide sequence: TGTGCCAGCAGCTTAAGACCTCTTAGGGGCTACACCTTC. Amino acid sequence: CASSLRPLRGYTF.

The rearrangement joins TRBV15 to TRBJ1-1; tentative D call: TRBD1 (5 bases). Trimming stripped 3 bases from V and 7 bases from J, with 12 bases between. The CDR3 runs 13 residues. Germline V gives CDR1 LNHNV, CDR2 YYDKDF (reference sequence). CDR3 sequence: CATSSAPGLEAFF. CDR3 in DNA: TGTGCCACCAGCAGCGCACCAGGGCTTGAAGCTTTCTTT.

This clone was seen a handful of times. The chain combines TRBV27 with TRBJ2-7, with D possibly TRBD1 on 5 matching bases. Germline-derived CDR1 and CDR2 are MNHEY and SMNVEV (reference sequence). The ends were cut back, 0 bases at V and 2 bases at J, with 26 bases in the middle. The CDR3 has 20 amino acids. CDR3 residues: CASSLSIEVRDQDRPYEQYF. As DNA, the CDR3 is TGTGCCAGCAGTTTATCGATTGAGGTCCGCGACCAAGACAGACCCTACGAGCAGTACTTC.

J is TRBJ2-2 and V is TRBV7-2; D gene uncertain. Trimming shortened V by 1 base and J by 1 base, and 4 bases separated the two germline ends. Germline CDR1 reads SGHTA; CDR2 reads FQGNSA. This CDR3 contains 14 residues. This CDR3 reads CASSLDGNTGELFF. The CDR3 DNA reads TGTGCCAGCAGCTTAGACGGGAACACCGGGGAGCTGTTTTTT.

The chain has TRBV5-6 and TRBJ2-5; TRBD1 aligns across 10 bases. CDR1 and CDR2 from the germline V gene are SGHDT and YYEEEE. V lost 0 bases to trimming and J lost 1 base; unmatched junction nucleotides: 6. CDR3 length: 17 amino acids. In nucleotides, the CDR3 is TGTGCCAGCAGCTTGGAGGGCAGGACAGGGGGCCAAGAGACCCAGTACTTC. Its translation: CASSLEGRTGGQETQYF.